The sequence of this T cell receptor beta chain was determined in a study of blood T cell repertoires in COVID-19. About the study: Acute-phase and convalescent COVID-19 samples originated in the United States, Italy and Spain. Sources were T cells, B-cell-depleted T cells, or PBMCs; the material itself was cDNA or gDNA.

Produced via immunoSEQ multiplex PCR; TCRdb's table is partial and in-frame only. The sample comprises some 380,000 clones, approximately 91% of which are singletons, and roughly 2% rests with the top ten. The CDR3 has 16 amino acids. Germline CDR1 reads MNHNS; CDR2 reads SASEGT. V was cut by 3 bases and J by 0 bases, with 12 bases left in between. The TCR was taken from a woman aged 40 to 50 with acute COVID-19. The chain combines TRBV6-1 with TRBJ1-3; no reliable D call. Sequenced input: PBMCs or T cells enriched from blood (not recorded which). The CDR3 here is CASSEYRKLSGNTIYF. The CDR3 bases are TGTGCCAGCAGTGAGTACAGAAAACTCTCTGGAAACACCATATATTTT.